These T cell receptor beta chains were read from a single sample in a study of T-cell reconstitution after alpha-beta-depleted transplantation in children. TCRdb passed the PCR reads through MiXCR, listing each CDR3 protein once. In the table there are some 310,000 distinct CDR3 sequences, more than 20% of which are singletons. The sequences come from PBMCs, mostly from graft donor cells, collected 180 days after TCRalphabeta/CD19-depleted stem cell transplant. The receptors were sampled from a male patient under 18 who had a stem cell transplant for acute lymphoblastic leukemia, so the T cells may come from the graft donor. Each CDR3 is given with its conserved first and last residue. Fields, in order: D gene, clone size, J gene, V gene, CDR3 length, CDR3 DNA, CDR3 protein. The D gene is left open where the match is weak. Not every row has a clone size; where given, it reads once, few, many or a size class.

. few TRBJ2-3 TRBV5-1 15 TGCGCCAGCTCCCGTCCTCTTCGGAGCACAGATACGCAGTATTTT CASSRPLRSTDTQYF
. . TRBJ1-5 TRBV7-6 12 TGTGCCAGCAGCTTAGCTTTTCAGCCCCAGCATTTT CASSLAFQPQHF
TRBD1 . TRBJ1-4 TRBV5-6 15 TGTGCCAGCAGTCAAACAGGGGGAACTAATGAAAAACTGTTTTTT CASSQTGGTNEKLFF
TRBD1 . TRBJ2-2 TRBV5-4 15 TGTGCCAGCAGACGTGGGACAGGGAACACCGGGGAGCTGTTTTTT CASRRGTGNTGELFF
TRBD2 few TRBJ2-7 TRBV3-1 14 TGTGCAACAGGGGCACTAGCGGGGTCCTACGAGCAGTACTTC CATGALAGSYEQYF
. many TRBJ2-1 TRBV12-3/TRBV12-4 11 TGTGCCAGCCTTTCCTACAATGAGCAGTTCTTC CASLSYNEQFF
. . TRBJ2-7 TRBV10-3 11 TGTGCCATCAGTGAGGTTCTAGAATTGTACTTC CAISEVLELYF
. few TRBJ2-1 TRBV5-1 13 TGCGCCAGCAGCTTGGCCGAAAACAATGAGCAGTTCTTC CASSLAENNEQFF
. . TRBJ1-2 TRBV12-3/TRBV12-4 14 TGTGCCAGCAGGACAGAGCCGCTTGGCTATGGCTACACCTTC CASRTEPLGYGYTF
. . TRBJ1-1 TRBV20-1 11 TGCAGTGCCGCGCAGTATGAAGGAGCTTTCTTT CSAAQYEGAFF
. few TRBJ1-4 TRBV6-1 14 TGTGCCAGCAGCCGAGACAGGACTACCCGAAAACTGTTTTTT CASSRDRTTRKLFF
. . TRBJ1-5 TRBV27 16 TGTGCCAGCAGTTTACATCGGGGAAGGAGCAATCAGCCCCAGCATTTT CASSLHRGRSNQPQHF
. . TRBJ2-5 TRBV5-1 15 TGCGCCAGCAGCTTGGCCGGGACACCCCAAGAGACCCAGTACTTC CASSLAGTPQETQYF
. few TRBJ1-5 TRBV6-1 14 TGTGCCAGCAGTGTTTACAGGAGCAATCAGCCCCAGCATTTT CASSVYRSNQPQHF
. . TRBJ2-7 TRBV6-5 15 TGTGCCAGCAGTTACCTCAGGGCGAGCTCCTACGAGCAGTACTTC CASSYLRASSYEQYF
TRBD2 few TRBJ2-5 TRBV5-1 14 TGCGCCAGCTCCCCGGTGCGGGGGGGAGAGACCCAGTACTTC CASSPVRGGETQYF
. few TRBJ2-1 TRBV5-1 16 TGCGCCAGCAGCTTGGAACCCCGGGCTCTCTACAATGAGCAGTTCTTC CASSLEPRALYNEQFF
TRBD2 . TRBJ2-2 TRBV6-5 15 TGTGCCAGCAGTTACTCGGGGAGGGCCCTCGGGGAGCTGTTTTTT CASSYSGRALGELFF
. . TRBJ1-2 TRBV15 14 TGTGCCACCAGCAGGGGGTCGACCTTTGGCGGCTACACCTTC CATSRGSTFGGYTF
TRBD1 few TRBJ2-3 TRBV9 16 TGTGCCAGCAGCGTCCGGGACAGGGGGCTTGGAGATACGCAGTATTTT CASSVRDRGLGDTQYF
. . TRBJ1-5 TRBV10-3 16 TGTGCCATCAGTGAATCGGACACGTATAGCAATCAGCCCCAGCATTTT CAISESDTYSNQPQHF
TRBD2 . TRBJ2-1 TRBV27 17 TGTGCCAGCAGTCTGTGGACTAGCACTCTGTCTCACAATGAGCAGTTCTTC CASSLWTSTLSHNEQFF
. few TRBJ2-2 TRBV11-2 13 TGTGCCAGCAGCCGAGTGAACACCGGGGAGCTGTTTTTT CASSRVNTGELFF
. few TRBJ1-1 TRBV5-1 13 TGCGCCAGCAGCTTGGGGGAGGGGGCTGAAGCTTTCTTT CASSLGEGAEAFF
. . TRBJ1-2 TRBV5-1 14 TGCGCCAGCAGCTTGGGACTGAAGAACTATGGCTACACCTTC CASSLGLKNYGYTF
TRBD2 . TRBJ2-1 TRBV19 16 TGTGCCAGTACTAGCGGGAGGACCAGCTCCTACAATGAGCAGTTCTTC CASTSGRTSSYNEQFF